These T cell receptor beta chains were read from a single sample in a study. Each CDR3 protein is one row after TCRdb ran MiXCR on the 5' RACE reads. The table shows approximately 8,600 distinct CDR3 sequences, with more than 15% occurring only once. Sequencing input: memory CD4+ T cells sorted from blood. Receptor source: a female donor with breast cancer. Both conserved end residues are part of each CDR3. Size values are once, few and many counts, or a class for expanded clones, and some rows have none.

clone size: medium-sized; V gene: TRBV11-3; J gene: TRBJ2-3; CDR3 length: 13; CDR3 protein: CASSLEPTDTQYF
clone size: many; V gene: TRBV5-1; J gene: TRBJ2-7; CDR3 length: 14; CDR3 protein: CASSLGGDSYEQYF
clone size: medium-sized; V gene: TRBV5-1; J gene: TRBJ2-3; CDR3 length: 13; CDR3 protein: CASRQTSTDTQYF
clone size: many; V gene: TRBV4-2; J gene: TRBJ2-1; CDR3 length: 16; CDR3 protein: CASSQNTPGLAGRQFF
clone size: many; V gene: TRBV7-3; J gene: TRBJ2-1; CDR3 length: 13; CDR3 protein: CASSRTLGPRQFF
clone size: medium-sized; V gene: TRBV7-9; J gene: TRBJ1-5; CDR3 length: 14; CDR3 protein: CASSLDGSGGPQHF
clone size: medium-sized; V gene: TRBV7-2; J gene: TRBJ2-7; CDR3 length: 14; CDR3 protein: CASSPGPSSYEQYF
clone size: medium-sized; V gene: TRBV7-2; J gene: TRBJ1-2; CDR3 length: 14; CDR3 protein: CASSTERAGQGYTF
clone size: many; V gene: TRBV15; J gene: TRBJ2-7; CDR3 length: 14; CDR3 protein: CATSFDRETYEQYF
clone size: medium-sized; V gene: TRBV20-1; J gene: TRBJ2-5; CDR3 length: 14; CDR3 protein: CSAREREGQETQYF
clone size: many; V gene: TRBV5-1; J gene: TRBJ1-1; CDR3 length: 15; CDR3 protein: CASRTQSDRDGEAFF
clone size: medium-sized; V gene: TRBV12-3/TRBV12-4; J gene: TRBJ1-5; CDR3 length: 14; CDR3 protein: CASSPTGGNQPQHF
clone size: -; V gene: TRBV5-1; J gene: TRBJ2-1; CDR3 length: 16; CDR3 protein: CASSLGSPSSYNEQFF
clone size: medium-sized; V gene: TRBV7-2; J gene: TRBJ2-5; CDR3 length: 14; CDR3 protein: CASSPTTSGRTQYF
clone size: medium-sized; V gene: TRBV5-1; J gene: TRBJ2-3; CDR3 length: 16; CDR3 protein: CASSLGGTWGTDTQYF
clone size: many; V gene: TRBV27; J gene: TRBJ1-1; CDR3 length: 13; CDR3 protein: CASSLSQGTEAFF
clone size: medium-sized; V gene: TRBV7-8; J gene: TRBJ1-5; CDR3 length: 15; CDR3 protein: CASSLEMRSNQPQHF
clone size: many; V gene: TRBV5-1; J gene: TRBJ1-1; CDR3 length: 15; CDR3 protein: CASSRGLQENTEAFF
clone size: -; V gene: TRBV5-6; J gene: TRBJ2-5; CDR3 length: 14; CDR3 protein: CASNDRGFEETQYF
clone size: medium-sized; V gene: TRBV29-1; J gene: TRBJ2-7; CDR3 length: 13; CDR3 protein: CSVVRGSPYEQYF
clone size: medium-sized; V gene: TRBV6-2/TRBV6-3; J gene: TRBJ1-2; CDR3 length: 13; CDR3 protein: CASSSGQNYGYTF
clone size: -; V gene: TRBV10-3; J gene: TRBJ2-6; CDR3 length: 14; CDR3 protein: CAISLNSGANVLTF
clone size: -; V gene: TRBV6-6; J gene: TRBJ1-1; CDR3 length: 13; CDR3 protein: CASTFRIFTEAFF
clone size: -; V gene: TRBV6-5; J gene: TRBJ1-1; CDR3 length: 15; CDR3 protein: CASRTGFVSGSEAFF
clone size: many; V gene: TRBV24-1; J gene: TRBJ2-1; CDR3 length: 16; CDR3 protein: CATSDRSGGNYNEQFF
clone size: medium-sized; V gene: TRBV5-1; J gene: TRBJ2-1; CDR3 length: 16; CDR3 protein: CASSLDTSGSFNEQFF
clone size: many; V gene: TRBV2; J gene: TRBJ2-1; CDR3 length: 14; CDR3 protein: CASASSGSTDEQFF
clone size: -; V gene: TRBV19; J gene: TRBJ2-1; CDR3 length: 15; CDR3 protein: CASKLAGTPYNEQFF
clone size: medium-sized; V gene: TRBV20-1; J gene: TRBJ1-1; CDR3 length: 16; CDR3 protein: CSAPGQEGGLGTEAFF
clone size: medium-sized; V gene: TRBV20-1; J gene: TRBJ2-5; CDR3 length: 12; CDR3 protein: CSARARDGTQYF
clone size: medium-sized; V gene: TRBV7-3; J gene: TRBJ2-6; CDR3 length: 13; CDR3 protein: CASSFRGANVLTF
clone size: medium-sized; V gene: TRBV5-1; J gene: TRBJ2-7; CDR3 length: 11; CDR3 protein: CASRRYYEQYF
clone size: medium-sized; V gene: TRBV5-1; J gene: TRBJ2-3; CDR3 length: 16; CDR3 protein: CASSLGLTDGGDTQYF
clone size: medium-sized; V gene: TRBV5-1; J gene: TRBJ1-1; CDR3 length: 14; CDR3 protein: CASSLNGGNTEAFF
clone size: medium-sized; V gene: TRBV20-1; J gene: TRBJ2-1; CDR3 length: 15; CDR3 protein: CSANPQQANYNEQFF
clone size: -; V gene: TRBV7-2; J gene: TRBJ2-1; CDR3 length: 15; CDR3 protein: CARSLAGTGYNEQFF
clone size: -; V gene: TRBV6-6; J gene: TRBJ2-5; CDR3 length: 15; CDR3 protein: CASSYSKTARGTQYF
clone size: -; V gene: TRBV2; J gene: TRBJ1-4; CDR3 length: 16; CDR3 protein: CASSPDRGALNEKLFF
clone size: medium-sized; V gene: TRBV28; J gene: TRBJ2-1; CDR3 length: 12; CDR3 protein: CASGSRRDEQFF